This note documents a single TCR beta chain sequence. Antigen unknown. This entry comes from a study of T cells in localized non-small cell lung cancer. The CDR3 consists of 15 residues. Germline lookup yields CDR1 MGHDK and CDR2 SYGVNS. V shed 5 bases and J shed 4 bases, with 14 bases lying between them. The protocol was immunoSEQ multiplex PCR, while the TCRdb copy is restricted to in-frame clones and leaves out a portion. This sample has more than 30,000 clones, with approximately 81% found just once. Study findings and constraints: Uninvolved adjacent lung had the highest recorded T cell clonality, with tumor below it. Without multi-region sequencing, intratumor heterogeneity could not be excluded. Among the top 100 tumor clones, a median approximately 55 appeared in adjacent lung. Higher adjacent-lung clonality was associated with shorter survival.

The specimen was peripheral blood, collected before any cancer treatment. The chain recombines TRBV25-1 with TRBJ1-4, with D perhaps TRBD1 (6 bases). This TCR came from an older male donor with stage II squamous cell lung carcinoma. This CDR3 reads CASSSWGGGNEKLFF. CDR3 coding DNA: TGTGCCAGCAGTTCCTGGGGAGGGGGTAATGAAAAACTGTTTTTT. The whole variable domain, filled in from reference TRBV25-1 and TRBJ1-4, reads EADIYQTPRYLVIGTGKKITLECSQTMGHDKMYWYQQDPGMELHLIHYSYGVNSTEKGDLSSESTVSRIRTEHFPLTLESARPSHTSQYLCASSSWGGGNEKLFFGSGTQLSVL.